This T cell receptor (beta chain) was documented in a study of regulatory T cells in long-lasting Graves disease. Study findings and constraints: Newly diagnosed patients shared 950 to 1,000 public clonotypes; persistent patients shared about 2,700. Investigators studied peripheral blood only, not thyroid tissue.

CDR3 regions were amplified by Arm-PCR using iRepertoire HTBI primers to build TCR beta libraries. TCRdb independently ran MiXCR on the multiplex PCR reads; one entry per CDR3 protein. The sample yields approximately 480,000 distinct CDR3 sequences, 15% to 20% seen once. The time point is: newly diagnosed GD, antithyroid drugs for less than 3 months. With RNA extracted from PBMCs as input, the TCR library was made. Worth noting for this clonotype: Its antigen remains unidentified.

Separately, the same data were catalogued under a study of T cells in Graves' hyperthyroidism and ophthalmopathy. As that study records: HTBI primers drove first-round RT-PCR of the TCR CDR3.

Sequenced material: peripheral blood mononuclear cells (PBMCs), taken at new diagnosis, from a patient treated with antithyroid drugs. This receptor was taken from a man aged 35 to 55 with Graves disease.

CDR3 DNA: TGCAGTGCTAGAGCTTCCTCCAGGGGGGAGAATTCACCCCTCCACTTT. This codes for CSARASSRGENSPLHF. This chain links TRBV20-1 with TRBJ1-6, with 7 bases identical to TRBD1. This CDR3 is 16 amino acids long. Germline assignment: CDR1 DFQATT and CDR2 SNEGSKA (reference sequence). After removal of 1 base from V and 7 bases from J, the junction contained 10 bases not matched to a gene.